This T cell receptor beta chain came from a study of molecular identifiers for immune sequencing clone quantification. The CDR3 is made up of 16 amino acids. The germline V gene encodes CDR1 SEHNR and CDR2 FQNEAQ (reference sequence). V lost 4 bases, J lost 8 bases, and 14 bases stayed unmatched. Only a few counts were recorded for this clonotype. Its antigen is currently unknown. Sorted cell numbers of about 19,000 to 1,000,000, with 10%, 30% or 50% RNA, served as input for naive CD8 libraries. The study's findings and limits: Under 1% of molecules in naive cells, but over 98% of effector molecules, belonged to clones above 20 RNA copies.

TCRdb reprocessed the PCR reads via MiXCR and lists one record per CDR3 protein. Among around 480,000 distinct CDR3 sequences listed, over 20% were seen once. The chain uses TRBV7-9 and TRBJ2-1, with TRBD2 identical over 7 bases. The receptor comes from a human donor in good health. Some libraries in this study had Jurkat cell RNA spiked in. The specimen sequenced was naive CD8+ T cells from blood, with Jurkat cell RNA spiked in. Subset specified: FACS-sorted CD8+CD4-CCR7+CD45RA+ naive T cells. The CDR3: CASSSVSAGVLHEQFF. The CDR3 DNA sequence: TGTGCCAGCAGCTCCGTATCCGCGGGAGTCTTGCATGAGCAGTTCTTC.